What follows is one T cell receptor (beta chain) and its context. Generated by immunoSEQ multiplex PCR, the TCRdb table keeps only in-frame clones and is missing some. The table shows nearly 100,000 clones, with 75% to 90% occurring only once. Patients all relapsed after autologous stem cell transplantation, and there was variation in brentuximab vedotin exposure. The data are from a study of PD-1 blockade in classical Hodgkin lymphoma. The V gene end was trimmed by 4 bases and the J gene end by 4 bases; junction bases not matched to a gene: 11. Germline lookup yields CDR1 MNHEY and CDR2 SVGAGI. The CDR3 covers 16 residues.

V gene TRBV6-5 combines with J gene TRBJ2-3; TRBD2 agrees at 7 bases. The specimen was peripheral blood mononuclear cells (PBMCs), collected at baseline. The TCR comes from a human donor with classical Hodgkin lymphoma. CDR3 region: CASSSFLSGGSDTQYF. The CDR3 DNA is TGTGCCAGCAGTTCCTTTCTTTCGGGAGGCTCAGATACGCAGTATTTT.